Following are 8 T cell receptor beta chains from one sample sequenced in a study of shared clonotypes between healthy human individuals (dated by TCRdb to 2020 to 2022). Receptor libraries were prepared by the immunoSEQ multiplex PCR assay. Held by TCRdb, this immuneACCESS table contains in-frame sequences only and omits some clones. Under half of the omission traces to an unresolved V gene where checked; the cause of the rest is unknown. Within this sample are about half a million clones, with around 79% of them counted one time only. In total, the top ten clones hold approximately 13% of the sample. The sequenced sample consisted of PBMCs. These receptor sequences come from a woman aged 40 to 49 in good health. Some clones in this sample may be carry-over from other donors' samples.

This clone came up a few times. The chain links TRBV30 to TRBJ2-3, with 8 bases lining up with TRBD1. CDR1 and CDR2 from the germline V gene are GTSNPN and SVGIG (reference sequence). Germline trimming cut 5 bases from V and 3 bases from J; bases unmatched to any gene: 7. There are 14 residues in the CDR3. The CDR3 protein is CAWGGTGATDTQYF. The CDR3 DNA reads TGTGCCTGGGGGGGGACAGGAGCAACAGATACGCAGTATTTT.

The chain links TRBV19 to TRBJ1-5, with 11 bases that match TRBD1. This CDR3 has 14 residues. Germline assignment: CDR1 LNHDA and CDR2 SQIVND (reference sequence). The junction had 7 bases not matched to a gene; V was cut back by 9 bases and J by 6 bases. CDR3 region: CASGTGGWVQPQHF. CDR3 in DNA: TGTGCCAGCGGGACAGGGGGATGGGTTCAGCCCCAGCATTTT.

The chain has TRBV4-1 and TRBJ2-5; TRBD1 is a possible D gene (6 bases). The CDR3 extends over 18 amino acids. V was pared by 3 bases and J by 4 bases, with 24 bases between. Germline values: CDR1 MGHRA, CDR2 YSYEKL. The CDR3 region is CASSQRGTGQSRGETQYF. The CDR3 nucleotides are TGCGCCAGCAGCCAGAGGGGAACTGGACAGAGCAGAGGAGAGACCCAGTACTTC.

The V gene is TRBV27, the J gene TRBJ2-2; D not certain. Germline CDR1 MNHEY, CDR2 SMNVEV (reference sequence). The CDR3 length is 14 residues. Trimming stripped 3 bases from V and 5 bases from J, with 10 bases between. The CDR3 DNA reads as TGTGCCAGCAGTTTGGGTTTTCGGACCGGGGAGCTGTTTTTT. Translating it yields CASSLGFRTGELFF.

The chain has TRBV11-2 and TRBJ1-4; D gene uncertain. CDR3 length: 16 residues. Germline CDR1 is SGHAT and CDR2 is FQNNGV. The V and J ends lost 3 bases and 0 bases respectively, with 11 bases between them. The CDR3 is CASSFQGPATNEKLFF. CDR3 bases: TGTGCCAGCAGCTTTCAAGGCCCTGCAACTAATGAAAAACTGTTTTTT.

This rearrangement joins TRBV11-2 to TRBJ1-4; TRBD1 is a possible D gene (6 bases). CDR3 length equals 18 residues. Germline-derived CDR1 and CDR2 are SGHAT and FQNNGV. Trimming pared 4 bases from V and 3 bases from J, leaving 21 bases between. The CDR3 protein is CASSSGRGAAVANEKLFF. As DNA, the CDR3 is TGTGCCAGCAGCTCCGGTAGGGGGGCAGCGGTGGCTAATGAAAAACTGTTTTTT.

The J gene is TRBJ1-3, the V gene TRBV7-6; D might be TRBD1 (6 bases). The CDR3 length is 17 residues. With 1 base removed from V and 1 base from J, the gap between germline ends came to 14 bases. Per germline, CDR1 SGHVS and CDR2 FNYEAQ. In DNA, the CDR3 is TGTGCCAGCAGCTTAGTGGGGGGCCTAGGGTCTGGAAACACCATATATTTT. It translates to CASSLVGGLGSGNTIYF.

This sequence joins TRBV18 and TRBJ1-4; tentative D call: TRBD1 (6 bases). V shed 3 bases and J shed 8 bases, with 28 bases lying between them. The CDR3 runs to 19 residues. From germline, CDR1 is KGHSH and CDR2 LQKENI. In DNA, the CDR3 is TGTGCCAGCTCACCTACCCTCTCTGGCCTACAGGGTCTTGGGGAAAAACTGTTTTTT. Encoded protein: CASSPTLSGLQGLGEKLFF.